This T cell receptor beta chain is drawn from a study of long-term antiretroviral therapy in people with HIV. The V gene's germline CDR1 is WSHSY and CDR2 SAAADI. The length of the CDR3 is 15 residues. The junction had 5 bases not matched to a gene; V was cut back by 6 bases and J by 4 bases. The study, taken as a whole, reports: On ART adherence, viral resistance or therapy changes, no data were available.

Sequencing used immunoSEQ v3.0 at survey level. TCRdb's copy holds only in-frame clones and misses some; the assay was immunoSEQ multiplex PCR. Counted here are roughly 29,000 clones, roughly 96% occurring once; the ten biggest clones make up 7.5% to 9%. Details on this clone: Its antigen is not identified.

There were roughly 0.9-10 million cryopreserved PBMC in the samples before DNA extraction. V usage is TRBV10-2 and J usage is TRBJ2-1; 11 bases match TRBD2. The specimen was unsorted PBMCs, collected 5.3 years after starting antiretroviral therapy. The origin of this receptor is a man aged 25 to 40 with HIV. The CDR3 bases are TGCGCCAGCAGCGGTACTAGCGGGGGTTACAATGAGCAGTTCTTC. It specifies CASSGTSGGYNEQFF.